This record concerns one TCR beta chain sequence. This record comes from a study of T cell changes during pregnancy in multiple sclerosis. Germline CDR1 and CDR2: SNHLY and FYNNEI. The ends lost 9 bases at V and 4 bases at J; junction bases unmatched: 3. The CDR3 consists of 13 residues. Libraries were prepared by immunoSEQ multiplex PCR; TCRdb keeps only in-frame clonotypes and omits some of them. The sample records almost 95,000 clones, 92% being singletons. The source is a female donor with multiple sclerosis, enrolled in a pregnancy study. Specimen: peripheral blood, collected in the first trimester of pregnancy. This rearrangement joins TRBV2 to TRBJ2-3; 11 bases match TRBD2. The CDR3: CASSGRAPDTQYF. The CDR3 DNA sequence: TGTGCCAGTAGCGGGAGGGCCCCAGATACGCAGTATTTT.